This is a list of T cell receptor beta chains from one sample in a study of T cells in Graves' hyperthyroidism and ophthalmopathy. TCRdb reprocessed the multiplex PCR reads with MiXCR, giving one entry per CDR3 protein. The sample includes under 700,000 distinct CDR3 sequences, approximately 15% seen only once; the top ten take about 17%. Source material: blood. These receptors were collected from a woman younger than 30 with Graves' hyperthyroidism. CDR3s include the opening cysteine and the closing phenylalanine or tryptophan. The D gene is left open where the match is weak. A clone size is listed for some rows: how often the clone was seen (once, few, many), or a class if it is expanded.

v_gene	d_gene	len	abundance	j_gene	CDR3nt	CDR3aa
TRBV6-2/TRBV6-3	.	18	.	TRBJ1-5	TGTGCCAACAGTCGCCCTGTAGGGGACACCCTCGGCAATCAGCCCCAGCATTTT	CANSRPVGDTLGNQPQHF
TRBV24-1	.	15	.	TRBJ2-3	TGTGCCACCAGTGATTCAGGACGAAACACAGATACGCAGTATTTT	CATSDSGRNTDTQYF
TRBV19	.	15	few	TRBJ1-1	TGTGCCAGTAGTACCCGTTTCACCCGACCCACTGAAGCTTTCTTT	CASSTRFTRPTEAFF
TRBV12-5	.	15	few	TRBJ1-1	TGTGCTAGTGGTCCCGGGACGGCGGGGAACACTGAAGCTTTCTTT	CASGPGTAGNTEAFF
TRBV19	.	14	few	TRBJ1-4	TGTGCCAGTAGTATAAGGGGACCACGTGAAAAACTGTTTTTT	CASSIRGPREKLFF
TRBV7-2	TRBD2	16	many	TRBJ2-1	TGTGCCAGCAGCTTATCGGGACTAGTGGCCTACAATGAGCAGTTCTTC	CASSLSGLVAYNEQFF
TRBV20-1	.	16	few	TRBJ2-3	TGCAGTGCTAGAGATCTCCCGGGGAAGTCCACAGATACGCAGTATTTT	CSARDLPGKSTDTQYF
TRBV6-2/TRBV6-3	TRBD1	14	many	TRBJ2-1	TGTGCCAGCAGTTACGGGACAGTGGGGAATGAGCAGTTCTTC	CASSYGTVGNEQFF
TRBV27	TRBD2	14	many	TRBJ2-7	TGTGCCAGCAGACTCGAAGCGGGAGGTTACGAGCAGTACTTC	CASRLEAGGYEQYF
TRBV5-1	TRBD2	20	.	TRBJ2-1	TGCGCCAGCAGCTTGGTTCTTGGACTAGCGGGAGGGAGCTCCTACAATGAGCAGTTCTTC	CASSLVLGLAGGSSYNEQFF
TRBV2	.	15	many	TRBJ2-7	TGTGCCAGCAGTGAGGCGGCTAGCCCTACCTACGAGCAGTACTTC	CASSEAASPTYEQYF
TRBV2	.	14	many	TRBJ2-5	TGTGCCAGCAGTGATAAGCGCCTTGGGGAGACCCAGTACTTC	CASSDKRLGETQYF
TRBV5-5	.	15	few	TRBJ1-2	TGTGCCAGCAGCGCCTCCAGAGGGGTCAACTATGGCTACACCTTC	CASSASRGVNYGYTF
TRBV18	.	12	many	TRBJ1-1	TGTGCCAGCTCACCAAGGAACACTGAAGCTTTCTTT	CASSPRNTEAFF
TRBV5-1	.	14	.	TRBJ2-5	TGCGCCAGCAGCTTGGTGTCTACACAAGAGACCCAGTACTTC	CASSLVSTQETQYF
TRBV20-1	.	11	few	TRBJ1-2	TGCAGTGCTTCCATTGACTATGGCTACACCTTC	CSASIDYGYTF
TRBV7-9	TRBD2	15	few	TRBJ2-7	TGTGCCAGCAGCTCCCGGGTTAGCGGGCCGTACGAGCAGTACTTC	CASSSRVSGPYEQYF
TRBV4-1	.	12	many	TRBJ2-1	TGCGCCAGCAGCCAAGAGTTCGATGAGCAGTTCTTC	CASSQEFDEQFF
TRBV2	.	12	.	TRBJ1-2	TGTGCCAGTGCGGGGGAGGCCTATGGCTACACCTTC	CASAGEAYGYTF
TRBV6-1	TRBD1	16	many	TRBJ1-1	TGTGCCAGCAGTGATTGGACAGGGCTAATGAACACTGAAGCTTTCTTT	CASSDWTGLMNTEAFF
TRBV27	TRBD1	14	.	TRBJ2-7	TGTGCCAGCAGTTCCGGGACAGTTCCGTCCGAGCAGTACTTC	CASSSGTVPSEQYF
TRBV7-8	TRBD2	20	.	TRBJ2-2	TGTGCCAGCAGATTAGCCGGGACTAGCGGTTCCGCATCTAACGCCGGGGAGCTGTTTTTT	CASRLAGTSGSASNAGELFF
TRBV5-1	.	13	many	TRBJ2-7	TGCGCCAGCAGCTTGGGGGGACTTTACGAGCAGTACTTC	CASSLGGLYEQYF
TRBV6-1	.	13	many	TRBJ1-1	TGTGCCAGCAGTGGTGAGGTGAACACTGAAGCTTTCTTT	CASSGEVNTEAFF
TRBV12-3/TRBV12-4	TRBD2	14	many	TRBJ2-2	TGTGCCAGCAGTTTAACTAGCGGCACCGGGGAGCTGTTTTTT	CASSLTSGTGELFF
TRBV6-2/TRBV6-3	TRBD1	14	.	TRBJ1-5	TGTGCCAGCAGTATGACAGGGGAGAATCAGCCCCAGCATTTT	CASSMTGENQPQHF
TRBV15	.	17	.	TRBJ1-5	TGTGCCACCAGCAGAGCGGGATACAGCGATAGCAATCAGCCCCAGCATTTT	CATSRAGYSDSNQPQHF
TRBV6-6	.	15	many	TRBJ2-3	TGTGCCAGCAGTTACGGTGGGGGGAGCACAGATACGCAGTATTTT	CASSYGGGSTDTQYF
TRBV7-2	.	15	many	TRBJ2-7	TGTGCCAGCAGCCAACAGGGCCTGACCGCCTACGAGCAGTACTTC	CASSQQGLTAYEQYF
TRBV11-3	TRBD2	14	many	TRBJ2-3	TGTGCCAGCAGTTCCGGGGGGAGGACAGATACGCAGTATTTT	CASSSGGRTDTQYF
TRBV27	TRBD1	16	many	TRBJ2-7	TGTGCCAGCAGTTTAAGCGGCAGGGGGATCACCTACGAGCAGTACTTC	CASSLSGRGITYEQYF
TRBV20-1	TRBD2	11	.	TRBJ2-7	TGCAGTGCCGGCGGGGGGTCCGAGCAGTACTTC	CSAGGGSEQYF
TRBV27	TRBD2	15	many	TRBJ2-7	TGTGCCAGCAGTCCCTCTTCTAGCGGGTCCTACGAGCAGTACTTC	CASSPSSSGSYEQYF
TRBV19	.	14	.	TRBJ1-1	TGTGCCAGTAGTCCTCTGGTAACGGGCACTGAAGCTTTCTTT	CASSPLVTGTEAFF
TRBV11-1	.	16	few	TRBJ2-4	TGTGCCAGCGGCGCAAATTCAGGGTGGGGTGCGAACATTCAGTACTTC	CASGANSGWGANIQYF
TRBV27	.	14	few	TRBJ2-2	TGTGCCAGCAGTCCGGTGGAGAACACCGGGGAGCTGTTTTTT	CASSPVENTGELFF
TRBV11-2	.	15	few	TRBJ2-3	TGTGCCAGCAGCTTAGGGGAGGTGGGCACAGATACGCAGTATTTT	CASSLGEVGTDTQYF
TRBV5-1	TRBD2	16	.	TRBJ2-5	TGCGCCAGCAGCTGGGTTTTGGGACTAGCCCAAGAGACCCAGCACTTC	CASSWVLGLAQETQHF